This entry is about one T cell receptor (beta chain). CDR1 SGHRS and CDR2 YFSETQ come from the germline V gene. The junction had 9 bases not matched to a gene; V was cut back by 2 bases and J by 3 bases. The CDR3 spans 16 residues. The data were obtained in a study of T cell changes during pregnancy in multiple sclerosis. The data were produced by immunoSEQ multiplex PCR, yet TCRdb's version contains in-frame clones alone and is incomplete. Seen here are about 38,000 clones, 91% observed once, and the top ten hold roughly 12%. The sample was CD8+ T cells from peripheral blood mononuclear cells, taken after pregnancy. V and J are TRBV5-1 and TRBJ2-7; the match to TRBD2 covers 9 bases. The sequence derives from a female donor with multiple sclerosis, enrolled in a pregnancy study. CDR3 bases: TGCGCCAGCAGCTTAGCGGGGGGTTCGACCCTCTACGAGCAGTACTTC. Translating gives CASSLAGGSTLYEQYF.